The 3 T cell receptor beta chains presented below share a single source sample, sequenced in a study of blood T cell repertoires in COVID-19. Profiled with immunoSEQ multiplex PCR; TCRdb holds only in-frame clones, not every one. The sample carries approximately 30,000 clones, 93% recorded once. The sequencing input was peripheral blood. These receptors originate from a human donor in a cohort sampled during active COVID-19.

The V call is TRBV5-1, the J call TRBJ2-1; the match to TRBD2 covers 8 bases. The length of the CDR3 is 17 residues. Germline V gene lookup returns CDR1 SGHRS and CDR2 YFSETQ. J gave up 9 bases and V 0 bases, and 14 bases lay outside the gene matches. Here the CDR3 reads CASSLAGGGRPLGEQFF. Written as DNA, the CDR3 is TGCGCCAGCAGCTTGGCCGGGGGCGGGAGGCCGCTGGGTGAGCAGTTCTTC.

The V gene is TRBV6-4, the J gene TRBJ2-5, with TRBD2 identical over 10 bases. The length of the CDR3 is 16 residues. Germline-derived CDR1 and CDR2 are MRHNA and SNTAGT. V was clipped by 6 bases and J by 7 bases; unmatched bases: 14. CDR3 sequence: CASRATKRGGCGTQYF. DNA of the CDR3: TGTGCCAGCAGAGCCACGAAGCGGGGGGGCTGCGGGACCCAGTACTTC.

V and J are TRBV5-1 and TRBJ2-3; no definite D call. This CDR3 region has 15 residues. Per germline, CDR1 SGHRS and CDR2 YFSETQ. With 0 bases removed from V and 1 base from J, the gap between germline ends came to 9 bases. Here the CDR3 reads CASSLEAAGTDTQYF. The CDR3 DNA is TGCGCCAGCAGCTTGGAGGCGGCGGGCACAGATACGCAGTATTTT. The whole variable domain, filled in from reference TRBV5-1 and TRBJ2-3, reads KAGVTQTPRYLIKTRGQQVTLSCSPISGHRSVSWYQQTPGQGLQFLFEYFSETQRNKGNFPGRFSGRQFSNSRSEMNVSTLELGDSALYLCASSLEAAGTDTQYFGPGTRLTVL.